This record concerns one T cell receptor (beta chain) sequence. This clone has only one observation. There is no known antigen for this receptor. No much larger clone exists at a distance of one base, and base qualities are not known. The sample comes from a study of cytomegalovirus exposure and HLA in healthy donors (dated by TCRdb to about 2017). Study-level background: In an earlier analysis of fewer than 750 of the donors, 250 to 300 Gb of sequence data and 95 million to 130 million unique TCR beta sequences from 180 million or so T cells were reported. An early release covering around 630 HLA-typed donors comprised about 320 gigabases of sequencing data and some 79 million unique TCR sequences. Of the approximately 400 genotyped donors, 70% to 90% were placed in the genetic ancestry cluster associated with self-reported Caucasian donors. The study was designed to test whether signatures of past pathogen exposure could be identified by cataloging public T cell receptors. Using immunosequencing, the study profiled T cell repertoires from about 620 subjects and related those repertoires to cytomegalovirus serostatus. A separate validation cohort of roughly 130 different subjects was used in addition to the roughly 620-subject first cohort. The study combined high-throughput TCR immunosequencing, statistical association of individual TCRs with disease status, and machine learning to predict cytomegalovirus infection status. To study patterns of TCR occurrence, a later analysis re-analyzed previously published TCR beta repertoires from 600 to 750 donors and added high-resolution HLA genotyping. Rather than drawing on any new phenotypic data, the later analysis identified candidate immune exposures from TCR beta sequences and the way those sequences occurred across donors. To decide whether each TCR beta V gene segment behaved as functional or pseudogenic, an earlier analysis of 587 of the donors relied on high-throughput TCR beta sequencing. Donor age, sex, ethnicity and CMV serostatus were collected together with the repertoire data. In a later genetic analysis, genome-wide SNP genotypes for about three fifths of the roughly 670 donors were used, and that subset was treated as a discovery cohort. All discovery cohort repertoires had been generated using a single sequencing platform. Both class I and class II loci were covered by HLA typing, at four-digit resolution. Typing coverage varied by locus: roughly 629-640 donors for A, B, C, DRB1 and DQB1; approximately 500 for DQA1; more than 600 for DPA1; 450 to 480 for DPB1. About five DR-DQ haplotypes were handled as single units for association and clustering because linkage in the cohort was strong. Among around 400 genotyped donors of the cohort, an average of approximately 230,000 unique TCR beta nucleotide sequences were sequenced per donor, roughly 18% of them non-productive. What the research found in general, with its limitations: In an earlier analysis of approximately 600 of the donors, most TCR beta V segments were observed in productive rearrangements about 87% or about 30% of the time, broadly matching IMGT annotations. Presence/absence analyses assumed roughly uniform sequencing depth across donors, an assumption that may not hold. In this cohort, only TCR beta chains were sequenced, and detectable features were limited by the absence of alpha or paired-chain data. While some public TCRs were present in many individuals, most TCR sequences turned up only very rarely across donors. According to the authors, the approach could potentially be generalized to other disease states and immunological phenotypes. Some IMGT-functional V segments, including TRBV6-2 and TRBV6-3, could not be distinguished by the 87-base-pair reads and were therefore excluded. At a false discovery rate of 0.05, a later analysis linked approximately 18,000 TCR beta sequences to specific HLA alleles. A further reported finding was that TCR beta sequences accurately predicted the HLA-A and HLA-B alleles for most subjects in the first cohort. A later analysis reported that several top co-occurrence clusters appeared linked to parvovirus B19, influenza, CMV and Epstein-Barr virus. Immune exposure information for the cohort was limited to CMV serostatus. In a later analysis, HLA-associated TCR beta chains showed more clonal expansion and lower generation probabilities than non-associated chains that were equally common. When HLA alleles, especially DR and DQ, strongly co-occurred, TCR associations were difficult to assign to individual alleles. Because counts were too low, seventeen rarely observed V segments, including chromosome 9 orphons, were left out of the earlier analysis of some 600 of the donors. In a later analysis, the rate of TCR association differed among HLA loci, with DRB1 alleles having the most associated TCRs and HLA-C alleles having the fewest. Because HLA typing was missing for some donors at each locus, association tests included only the typed subset. Most CMV-associated TCR beta chains appeared to be HLA-restricted in a later analysis, and the HLA associations seemed to be driven largely by CMV exposure. A cluster of highly shared sequence variants was judged likely to be a technical artifact of the sequencing pipeline. A later genetic analysis reported fewer N-insertions in productive TCRs among donors in an Asian-associated ancestry cluster than the approximately 700-donor mean. An association between a missense DCLRE1C variant and V-gene and J-gene trimming of TCR beta chains was found in a later genetic analysis and replicated in an independent cohort. A few of the identified cytomegalovirus-associated TCR beta chains were confirmed in vitro to be specific for cytomegalovirus antigens. The classifier was reported to diagnose cytomegalovirus status with high specificity and sensitivity in both the original cohort and the validation cohort. Correlated functional status among segregating V segments might reflect linkage disequilibrium, but an unknown experimental factor could not be ruled out. The study listed approximately 160 TCR beta chains as associated with cytomegalovirus.

The CDR3 measures 17 amino acids from cysteine to phenylalanine. Only the CDR3 DNA is retained, 51 bases long and in frame from the first base. The germline V gene (reference sequence) provides CDR1 MNHEY and CDR2 SMNVEV. V trim: 2 bases; J trim: 1 base; unmatched bases: 9. Library preparation employed the immunoSEQ multiplex PCR assay. For the multiplex PCR, a mixture combining 60 forward primers for TCR Vbeta segments and 13 reverse primers for TCR Jbeta segments was used. The CDR3 region of rearranged TCR beta genes was amplified from genomic DNA with a multiplex PCR assay. The amplified TCR beta libraries were sequenced on the Illumina HiSeq System as 87-base-pair reads. Per the source publication's procedure: A later analysis tallied around 80 million unique TCR beta chains across the 640 or so repertoires, and about 12 million of those chains were shared by two or more donors. Raw reads were error-corrected and collapsed into unique sequences by a nearest-neighbor algorithm in which closely related sequences were merged to remove PCR and sequencing errors. To assign V, D and J gene segments, CDR3 sequences were aligned to IMGT reference sequences. For a sequence to be retained, a match of at least six nucleotides was required to both a V gene segment and a J gene segment. Rearrangements were classified as productive when the CDR3 lacked stop codons and remained in frame with V and J, and all other rearrangements were classified as non-productive. CDR3 was defined according to IMGT convention as the region running from the second conserved V-encoded cysteine to the conserved J-encoded phenylalanine. The earlier analysis of roughly 590 of the donors excluded sequences that lacked an unambiguous match to a single V gene segment. In an earlier analysis of around 590 of the donors, a V segment was called functional when productive rearrangements were above 56.7%, and segregating when the standard deviation between donors exceeded 5%. To diagnose cytomegalovirus status from the catalog of TCR beta chain sequences, a statistical classification framework was built. A later analysis assigned V and J genes by comparing TCR nucleotide sequences with IMGT/GENE-DB human TR gene sequences. A later analysis assigned CDR3 sequences and most-parsimonious VDJ recombination scenarios with the TCRdist pipeline. In a later analysis, each TCR beta chain was defined by its CDR3 amino acid sequence together with its V-gene family, and reads lacking a unique V-gene family were excluded. A later analysis removed 450 to 600 highly shared, low-generation-probability nucleotide sequences to deal with suspected cross-contamination and a sequencing artifact. In a later analysis, a clonal expansion index for each public chain was calculated from normalized within-repertoire ranks of inferred template counts. In a later analysis, generation probabilities were computed with a VDJ recombination model fitted to out-of-frame rearrangements, and the resulting probabilities were checked against IGoR. A later analysis scored TCR-TCR, TCR-HLA and TCR-CMV co-occurrence with hypergeometric tests, applying a repertoire-size bias correction to TCR pairs. In a later analysis, false discovery rates were estimated by permuting HLA or CMV assignments 20 times. In a later analysis, co-occurring TCRs were grouped using DBSCAN, and TCRdist sequence similarity was added for clustering within HLA-allele-positive subsets. Repertoires with fewer than 30,000 or more than 120,000 public chains were left out of co-occurrence clustering, as were five repertoires with anomalous nucleotide sharing. This is the immuneACCESS table as TCRdb keeps it, with only in-frame sequences that have V and J called. A part of the clones is gone; compared with another copy, unresolved V genes explain less than half, and the rest is unexplained. The V and J calls and clone size come from that table; D and trimming were worked out from the DNA. The sample table shows fewer than 200,000 clones, and approximately 75% are seen once. The ten largest account for roughly 2% of the sample.

In total, approximately 700 healthy bone marrow donors made up the cohort. At the time of sampling, every cohort member was nominally healthy, though immune exposures that went unrecorded were likely present. The donor was CMV seronegative and belonged to the group of 352 seronegative cohort members. A peripheral blood sample was provided by each donor, and peripheral blood mononuclear cells were used for TCR beta sequencing. The Qiagen DNeasy Blood Extraction Kit was used to extract genomic DNA from the blood cell samples. The receptor chain draws on TRBV27 and TRBJ1-1, and 8 junctional nucleotides match TRBD1. The material sequenced was PBMCs. This clonotype was obtained from a woman aged 18 to 35 in good health and CMV-seronegative. CDR3 region: CASSLTYRDRWNTEAFF. The DNA reads TGTGCCAGCAGTTTAACTTACCGGGACAGGTGGAACACTGAAGCTTTCTTT.